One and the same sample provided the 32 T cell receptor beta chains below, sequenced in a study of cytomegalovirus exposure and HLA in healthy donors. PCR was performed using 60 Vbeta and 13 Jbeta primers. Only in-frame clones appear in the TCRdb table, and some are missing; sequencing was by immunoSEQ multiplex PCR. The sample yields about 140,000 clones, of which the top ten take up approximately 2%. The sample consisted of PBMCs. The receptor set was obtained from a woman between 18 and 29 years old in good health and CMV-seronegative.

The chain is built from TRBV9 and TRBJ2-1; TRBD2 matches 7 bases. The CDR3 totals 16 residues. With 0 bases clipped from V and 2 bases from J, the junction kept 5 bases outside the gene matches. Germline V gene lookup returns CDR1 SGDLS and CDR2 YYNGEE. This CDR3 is CASSVDGGSPYNEQFF. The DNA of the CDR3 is TGTGCCAGCAGCGTAGACGGCGGGAGTCCCTACAATGAGCAGTTCTTC.

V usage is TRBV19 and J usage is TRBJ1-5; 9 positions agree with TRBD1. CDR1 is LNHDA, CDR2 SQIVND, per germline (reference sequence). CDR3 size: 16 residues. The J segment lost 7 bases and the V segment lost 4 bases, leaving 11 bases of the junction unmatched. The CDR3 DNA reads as TGTGCCAGTAGTACGAAGGGACAGGGTGTGGAGCAGCCCCAGCATTTT. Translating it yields CASSTKGQGVEQPQHF.

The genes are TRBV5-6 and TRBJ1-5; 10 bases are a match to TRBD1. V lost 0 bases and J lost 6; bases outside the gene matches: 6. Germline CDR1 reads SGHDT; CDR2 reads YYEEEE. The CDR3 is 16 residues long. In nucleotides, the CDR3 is TGTGCCAGCAGCTTGGGGACAGGGGGGGTGGGTCAGCCCCAGCATTTT. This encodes CASSLGTGGVGQPQHF.

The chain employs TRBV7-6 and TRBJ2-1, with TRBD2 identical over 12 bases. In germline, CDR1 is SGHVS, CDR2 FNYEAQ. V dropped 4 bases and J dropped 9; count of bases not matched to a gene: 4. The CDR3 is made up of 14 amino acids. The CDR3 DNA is TGTGCCAGCAGCTCTAGCGGGAGGGAAGGTGAGCAGTTCTTC. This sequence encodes CASSSSGREGEQFF.

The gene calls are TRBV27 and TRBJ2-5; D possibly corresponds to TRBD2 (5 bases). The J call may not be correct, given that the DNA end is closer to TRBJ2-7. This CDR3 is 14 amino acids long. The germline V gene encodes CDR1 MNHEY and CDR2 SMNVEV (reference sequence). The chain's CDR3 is CASSRTSRDYEQYF. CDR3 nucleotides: TGTGCCAGCAGTAGGACCTCGAGGGACTACGAGCAGTACTTC.

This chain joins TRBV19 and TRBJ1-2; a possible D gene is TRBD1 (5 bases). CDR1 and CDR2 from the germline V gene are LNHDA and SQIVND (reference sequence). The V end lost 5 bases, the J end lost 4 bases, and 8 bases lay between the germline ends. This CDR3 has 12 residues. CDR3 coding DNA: TGTGCCAGTAGTCCGCAGGGCTATGGCTACACCTTC. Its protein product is CASSPQGYGYTF.

In DNA, the CDR3 is TGCGCCAGCAGCCAAGATCCCAGGGCGGATGAGCAGTTCTTC. Its protein product is CASSQDPRADEQFF. The chain is built from TRBV4-1 and TRBJ2-1; D might be TRBD1 (5 bases). Germline CDR1 MGHRA, CDR2 YSYEKL. The germline V and J ends were trimmed by 0 bases and 8 bases, with 11 bases remaining between them. CDR3 size: 14 residues.

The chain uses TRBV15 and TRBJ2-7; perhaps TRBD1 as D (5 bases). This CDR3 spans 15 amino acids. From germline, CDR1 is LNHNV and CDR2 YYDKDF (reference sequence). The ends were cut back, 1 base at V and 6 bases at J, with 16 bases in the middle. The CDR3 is CATSRGAGSGGEQYF. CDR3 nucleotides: TGTGCCACCAGCAGAGGGGCAGGGTCTGGTGGCGAGCAGTACTTC.

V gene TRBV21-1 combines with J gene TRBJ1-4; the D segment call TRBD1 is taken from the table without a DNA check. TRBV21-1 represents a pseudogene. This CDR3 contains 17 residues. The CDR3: CASRLDRPRKSNEKLFF. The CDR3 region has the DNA TGTGCCAGCAGGTTGGACAGGCCGAGAAAGTCTAATGAAAAACTGTTTTTT.

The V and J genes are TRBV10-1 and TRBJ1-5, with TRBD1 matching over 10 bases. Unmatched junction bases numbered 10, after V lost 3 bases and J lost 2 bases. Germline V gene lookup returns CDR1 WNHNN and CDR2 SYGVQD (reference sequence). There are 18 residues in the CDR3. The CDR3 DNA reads TGCGCCAGCAGTGAAGGGACAGGGGAAGAACTAGGCAATCAGCCCCAGCATTTT. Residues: CASSEGTGEELGNQPQHF.

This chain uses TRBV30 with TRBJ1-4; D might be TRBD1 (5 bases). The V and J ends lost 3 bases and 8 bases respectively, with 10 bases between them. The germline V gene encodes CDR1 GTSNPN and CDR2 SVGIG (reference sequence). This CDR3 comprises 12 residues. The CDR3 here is CAWRGWGEKLFF. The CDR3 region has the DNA TGTGCCTGGAGAGGGTGGGGCGAAAAACTGTTTTTT.

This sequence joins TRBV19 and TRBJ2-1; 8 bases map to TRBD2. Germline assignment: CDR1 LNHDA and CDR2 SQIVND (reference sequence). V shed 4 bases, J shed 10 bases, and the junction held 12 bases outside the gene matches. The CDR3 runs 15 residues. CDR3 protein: CASSKKLGRDEEQFF. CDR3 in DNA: TGTGCCAGTAGTAAAAAGCTCGGGAGGGATGAGGAGCAGTTCTTC.

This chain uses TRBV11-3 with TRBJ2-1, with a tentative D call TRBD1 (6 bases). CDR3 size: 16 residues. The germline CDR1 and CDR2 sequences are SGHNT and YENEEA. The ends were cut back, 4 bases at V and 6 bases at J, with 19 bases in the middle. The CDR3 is CASSSNRVDSRNEQFF. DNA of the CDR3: TGTGCCAGCAGCTCGAACAGGGTGGATTCCCGCAATGAGCAGTTCTTC.

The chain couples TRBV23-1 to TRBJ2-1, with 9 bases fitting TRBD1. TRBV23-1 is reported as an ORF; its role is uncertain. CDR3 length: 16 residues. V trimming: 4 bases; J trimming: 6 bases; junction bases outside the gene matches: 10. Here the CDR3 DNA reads TGCGCCAGCAGTCCGGACAGGGGTCCTAGGTGCAATGAGCAGTTCTTC. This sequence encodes CASSPDRGPRCNEQFF.

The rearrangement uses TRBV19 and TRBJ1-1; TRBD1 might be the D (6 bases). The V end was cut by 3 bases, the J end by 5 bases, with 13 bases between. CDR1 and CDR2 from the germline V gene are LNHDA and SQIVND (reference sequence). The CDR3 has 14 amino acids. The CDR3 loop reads CASSIGGGRTEAFF. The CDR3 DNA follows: TGTGCCAGTAGTATTGGGGGGGGCAGGACTGAAGCTTTCTTT.

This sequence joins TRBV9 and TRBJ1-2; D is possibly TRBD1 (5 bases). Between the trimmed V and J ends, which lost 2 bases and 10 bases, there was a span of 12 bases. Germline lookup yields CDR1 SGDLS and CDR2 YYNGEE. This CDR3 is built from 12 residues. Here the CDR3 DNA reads TGTGCCAGCAGCGTGGTGGGGCGTAACTACACCTTC. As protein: CASSVVGRNYTF.

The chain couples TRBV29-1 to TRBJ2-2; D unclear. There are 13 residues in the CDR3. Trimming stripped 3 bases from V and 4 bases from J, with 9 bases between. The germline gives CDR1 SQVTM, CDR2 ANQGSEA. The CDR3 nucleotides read TGCAGCGTTGAGGTCAGTCCCACCGGGGAGCTGTTTTTT. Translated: CSVEVSPTGELFF.

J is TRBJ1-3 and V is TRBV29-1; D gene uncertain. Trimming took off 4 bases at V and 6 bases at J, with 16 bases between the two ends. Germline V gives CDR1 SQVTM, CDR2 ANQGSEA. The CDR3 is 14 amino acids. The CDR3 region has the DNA TGCAGCGTTGTCCCAGAGGAGGTGGAAAACACCATATATTTT. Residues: CSVVPEEVENTIYF.

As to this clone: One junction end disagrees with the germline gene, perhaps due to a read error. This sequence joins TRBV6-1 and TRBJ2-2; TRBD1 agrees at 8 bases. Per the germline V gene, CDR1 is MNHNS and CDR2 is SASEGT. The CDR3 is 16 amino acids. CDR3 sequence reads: CASIEKPGQEDGELFF. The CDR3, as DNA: TGTGCCAGCATTGAAAAGCCGGGACAGGAGGACGGGGAGCTGTTTTTT.

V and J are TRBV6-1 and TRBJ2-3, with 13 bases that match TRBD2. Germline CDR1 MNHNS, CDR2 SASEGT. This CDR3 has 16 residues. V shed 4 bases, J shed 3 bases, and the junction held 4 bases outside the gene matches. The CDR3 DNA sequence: TGTGCCAGCAGTGCCAAACTAGCGGGAGGGACAGATACGCAGTATTTT. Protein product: CASSAKLAGGTDTQYF.

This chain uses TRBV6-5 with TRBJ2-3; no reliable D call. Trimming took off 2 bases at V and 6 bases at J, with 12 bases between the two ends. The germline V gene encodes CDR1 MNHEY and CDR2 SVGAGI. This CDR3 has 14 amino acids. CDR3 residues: CASSYATDVDTQYF. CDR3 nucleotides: TGTGCCAGCAGTTACGCCACTGATGTGGATACGCAGTATTTT.

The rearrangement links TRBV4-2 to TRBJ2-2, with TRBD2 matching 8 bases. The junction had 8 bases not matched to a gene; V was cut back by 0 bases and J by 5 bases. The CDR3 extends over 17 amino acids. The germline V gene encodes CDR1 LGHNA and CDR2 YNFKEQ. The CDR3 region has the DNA TGTGCCAGCAGCCAAGATTCTGGAGCGGGAGATACCGGGGAGCTGTTTTTT. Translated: CASSQDSGAGDTGELFF.

The CDR3 sequence: CASSLISGSPYEQYV. DNA for the CDR3: TGTGCCAGCAGCTTAATTTCCGGGTCTCCCTACGAGCAGTACGTC. This chain links TRBV7-3 with TRBJ2-7; D gene unclear. Germline lookup yields CDR1 SGHTA and CDR2 FQGTGA. The ends were cut back, 1 base at V and 2 bases at J, with 12 bases in the middle. There are 15 residues in the CDR3.

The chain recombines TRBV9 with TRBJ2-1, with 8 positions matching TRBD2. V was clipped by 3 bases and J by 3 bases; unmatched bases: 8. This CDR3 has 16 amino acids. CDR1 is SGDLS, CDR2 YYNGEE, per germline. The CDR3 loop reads CASSAEGLGIYNEQFF. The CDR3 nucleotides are TGTGCCAGCAGCGCTGAGGGACTAGGGATCTACAATGAGCAGTTCTTC. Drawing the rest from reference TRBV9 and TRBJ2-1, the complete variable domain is DSGVTQTPKHLITATGQRVTLRCSPRSGDLSVYWYQQSLDQGLQFLIQYYNGEERAKGNILERFSAQQFPDLHSELNLSSLELGDSALYFCASSAEGLGIYNEQFFGPGTRLTVL.

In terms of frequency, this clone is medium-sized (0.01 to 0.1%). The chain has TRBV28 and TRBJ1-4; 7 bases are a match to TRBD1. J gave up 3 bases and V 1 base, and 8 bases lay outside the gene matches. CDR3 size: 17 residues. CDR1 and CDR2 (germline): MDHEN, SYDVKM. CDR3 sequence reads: CASSLFPRDSSNEKLFF. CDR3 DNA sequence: TGTGCCAGCAGTTTATTCCCCCGGGACAGCTCTAATGAAAAACTGTTTTTT.

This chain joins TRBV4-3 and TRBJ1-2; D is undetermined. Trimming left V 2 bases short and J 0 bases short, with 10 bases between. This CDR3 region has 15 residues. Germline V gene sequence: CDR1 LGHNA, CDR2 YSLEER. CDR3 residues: CASSQRSSPNYGYTF. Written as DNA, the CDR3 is TGCGCCAGCAGCCAAAGAAGTAGCCCTAACTATGGCTACACCTTC.

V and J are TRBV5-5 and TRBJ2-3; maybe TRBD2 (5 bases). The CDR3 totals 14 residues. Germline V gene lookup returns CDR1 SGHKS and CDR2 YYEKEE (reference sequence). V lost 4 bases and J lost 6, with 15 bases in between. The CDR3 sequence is CASSLSAQTDTQYF. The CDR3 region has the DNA TGTGCCAGCAGCCTTAGCGCACAAACGGATACGCAGTATTTT.

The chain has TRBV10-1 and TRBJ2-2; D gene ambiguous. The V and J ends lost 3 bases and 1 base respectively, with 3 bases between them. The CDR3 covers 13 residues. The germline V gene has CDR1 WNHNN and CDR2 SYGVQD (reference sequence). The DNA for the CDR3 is TGCGCCAGCAGTGACCAGAACACCGGGGAGCTGTTTTTT. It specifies CASSDQNTGELFF.

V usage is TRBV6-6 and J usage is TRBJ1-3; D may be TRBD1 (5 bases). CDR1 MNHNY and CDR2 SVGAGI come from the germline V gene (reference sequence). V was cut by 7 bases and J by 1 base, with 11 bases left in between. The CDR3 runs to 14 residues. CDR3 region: CASTYDRSGNTIYF. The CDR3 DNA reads TGTGCCAGCACCTACGACAGATCTGGAAACACCATATATTTT.

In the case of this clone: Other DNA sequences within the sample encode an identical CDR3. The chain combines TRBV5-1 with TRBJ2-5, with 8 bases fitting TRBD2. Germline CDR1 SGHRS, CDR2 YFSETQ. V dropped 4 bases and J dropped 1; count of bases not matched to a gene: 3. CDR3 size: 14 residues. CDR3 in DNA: TGCGCCAGCAGCCTCACTAGCGGCCAAGAGACCCAGTACTTC. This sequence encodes CASSLTSGQETQYF.

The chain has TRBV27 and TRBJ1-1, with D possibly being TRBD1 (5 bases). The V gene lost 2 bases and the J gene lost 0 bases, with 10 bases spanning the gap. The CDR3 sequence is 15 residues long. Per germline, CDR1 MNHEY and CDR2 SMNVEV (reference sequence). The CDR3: CASSLGSGLNTEAFF. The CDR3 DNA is TGTGCCAGCAGTTTAGGTTCAGGGCTGAACACTGAAGCTTTCTTT.

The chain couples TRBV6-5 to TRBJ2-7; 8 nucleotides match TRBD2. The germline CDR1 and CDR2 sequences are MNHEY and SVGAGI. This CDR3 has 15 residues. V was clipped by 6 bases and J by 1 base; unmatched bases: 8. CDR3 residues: CASSNRGGRSYEQYF. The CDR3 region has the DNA TGTGCCAGCAGCAACCGGGGGGGGCGATCCTACGAGCAGTACTTC.